Sequencing of this TCR beta chain was carried out in a study of response to subunit inactivated influenza vaccine. Study findings and constraints: Each seasonal flu vaccination may recruit only limited new T cells, authors suggested.

There are many counts of this clonotype. Its antigen remains unidentified. MiXCR, applied by TCRdb to the RT-PCR reads, yields one record per CDR3 protein. The sample has around 760,000 distinct CDR3 sequences; about 15% are singletons. Germline lookup yields CDR1 SQVTM and CDR2 ANQGSEA. CDR3 size: 16 residues. V dropped 2 bases and J dropped 1; count of bases not matched to a gene: 6. The chain has TRBV29-1 and TRBJ2-2, with 8 positions matching TRBD1. The source material was PBMCs from blood, sampled less than 15 days before vaccination. The source is a man in his fifties who received an inactivated influenza vaccine. The chain's CDR3 is CSVEKRGTGNTGELFF. Written as DNA, the CDR3 is TGCAGCGTTGAAAAAAGAGGGACAGGGAACACCGGGGAGCTGTTTTTT.